The clone carrying this T cell receptor (beta chain) has more than one count but fewer than ten. This sample is drawn from a study of beta chain features in type 1 diabetes. cDNA synthesis used the whole RNA isolate, giving expressed TCRB sequences. This table comes from immunoSEQ multiplex PCR, and its TCRdb copy is limited to in-frame clones, with some not included. The sample has 900,000 or so clones, 17% seen once. Germline lookup yields CDR1 SGHAT and CDR2 FQNNGV. Trimming took 4 bases from V and 2 from J, leaving 6 bases between them. CDR3 length: 12 residues. Sequenced material: naive CD4+ T cells from blood. The sequence was obtained from a young woman in good health. The chain combines TRBV11-2 with TRBJ2-7; D is perhaps TRBD1 (6 bases). CDR3 sequence (DNA): TGTGCCAGCAGCTGGGGGCCCTACGAGCAGTACTTC. It codes for CASSWGPYEQYF.